These T cell receptor beta chains were read from a single sample in a study of cytomegalovirus exposure and HLA in healthy donors. Generated by immunoSEQ multiplex PCR, the TCRdb table keeps only in-frame clones and is missing some. The sample holds 250,000 to 350,000 clones; roughly 85% are singletons and the top ten take approximately 4.3%. The sample was PBMCs. Source of these receptors: a man aged 35 to 55 in good health and CMV-seropositive. CDR3s include the opening cysteine and the closing phenylalanine or tryptophan. The D gene is left open where the match is weak. The size of a clone is reported for some rows only, either as once, few or many, or as a class for expanded clones.

clone size	V gene	D gene	J gene	CDR3 protein	CDR3 DNA
.	TRBV11-2	.	TRBJ2-1	CASSRDRGRGNNEQFF	TGTGCCAGCAGCCGGGATAGGGGGCGGGGCAACAATGAGCAGTTCTTC
few	TRBV5-6	.	TRBJ2-3	CASSFNTDTQYF	TGTGCCAGCAGCTTCAACACAGATACGCAGTATTTT
.	TRBV4-1	.	TRBJ1-1	CASSPRLIDTNTEAFF	TGCGCCAGCAGCCCCCGACTGATTGATACGAACACTGAAGCTTTCTTT
.	TRBV7-3	.	TRBJ2-3	CASSSPSTDTQYF	TGTGCCAGCAGCTCCCCGAGCACAGATACGCAGTATTTT
.	TRBV19	.	TRBJ2-2	CASSIAEGLVGELFF	TGTGCCAGTAGTATAGCGGAGGGGTTGGTCGGGGAGCTGTTTTTT
.	TRBV4-1	.	TRBJ2-7	CASSQASASGTPSPYEQYF	TGCGCCAGCAGCCAGGCATCCGCGTCCGGGACTCCATCTCCATACGAGCAGTACTTC
.	TRBV5-1	.	TRBJ1-1	CASSWGADRPLSNTEAFF	TGCGCCAGCAGCTGGGGCGCCGACAGGCCTCTCTCGAACACTGAAGCTTTCTTT
.	TRBV5-1	TRBD2	TRBJ2-3	CASSLGLAGGPGTDTQYF	TGCGCCAGCAGCTTGGGATTAGCGGGAGGGCCTGGCACAGATACGCAGTATTTT
.	TRBV28	TRBD2	TRBJ2-7	CASSLKGTSGIYEQYF	TGTGCCAGCAGTTTAAAGGGGACTAGCGGGATCTACGAGCAGTACTTC
.	TRBV9	.	TRBJ2-5	CASSVDRQGSLQETQYF	TGTGCCAGCAGCGTAGACAGGCAGGGAAGTCTCCAAGAGACCCAGTACTTC
.	TRBV19	.	TRBJ2-7	CASALQGFTYEQYF	TGTGCCAGTGCACTACAGGGCTTCACCTACGAGCAGTACTTC
.	TRBV6-5	.	TRBJ2-1	CASSYGAVQNEQFF	TGTGCCAGCAGTTACGGGGCAGTACAAAATGAGCAGTTCTTC
.	TRBV6-4	TRBD1	TRBJ2-3	CASRRTGEGDTQYF	TGTGCCAGCAGACGGACAGGGGAGGGGGATACGCAGTATTTT
.	TRBV29-1	TRBD2	TRBJ2-7	CSVEGLAGSYEQYF	TGCAGCGTTGAAGGTCTAGCGGGGTCCTACGAGCAGTACTTC
.	TRBV5-1	.	TRBJ2-6	CASSPSGQGGLWANVLTF	TGCGCCAGCAGCCCATCTGGGCAGGGGGGTCTCTGGGCCAACGTCCTGACTTTC
.	TRBV29-1	.	TRBJ2-1	CSVDRGENEQFF	TGCAGCGTTGACAGGGGTGAAAATGAGCAGTTCTTC
few	TRBV28	TRBD1	TRBJ2-7	CASSYGTGGEQYF	TGTGCCAGCAGCTACGGGACAGGGGGCGAGCAGTACTTC
.	TRBV7-3	TRBD1	TRBJ2-7	CASSFTGVAEQYF	TGTGCCAGCAGCTTTACAGGGGTGGCCGAGCAGTACTTC
.	TRBV29-1	.	TRBJ2-2	CSVDIFGELFF	TGCAGCGTTGACATTTTCGGGGAGCTGTTTTTT
.	TRBV29-1	.	TRBJ1-4	CSVMRRGIGNEKLFF	TGCAGCGTTATGAGGAGGGGAATAGGTAATGAAAAACTGTTTTTT
.	TRBV25-1	.	TRBJ2-7	CASSESPPGLMGTYEQYF	TGTGCCAGCAGTGAATCGCCTCCAGGGTTGATGGGGACCTACGAGCAGTACTTC
.	TRBV27	TRBD1	TRBJ2-1	CASSLGQTYNEQFF	TGTGCCAGCAGTTTGGGACAGACATACAATGAGCAGTTCTTC
.	TRBV27	.	TRBJ2-7	CASSFGGMYEQYF	TGTGCCAGCAGTTTCGGCGGGATGTACGAGCAGTACTTC